A selection of T cell receptor beta chains follows, all from one sample in a study of OX40 agonist ivuxolimab in advanced cancers. Profiled with immunoSEQ multiplex PCR; TCRdb holds only in-frame clones, not every one. Counted here are 20,000 to 25,000 clones, roughly 84% occurring once; the ten biggest clones make up roughly 17%. This material consisted of CD4+ or CD8+ T cells sorted from blood, taken in a trial of the OX40 agonist ivuxolimab. The receptors were gathered from an adult with an advanced solid tumor such as melanoma, head and neck, liver or kidney cancer. The CDR3 runs from the conserved cysteine through the conserved F or W. D genes are given only for firm matches. The listing skips clone size in some rows; elsewhere it reads once, few, many or a size class.

TRBJ1-1 TRBD1 . TRBV27 TGTGCCAGCAGTACCGGGACAGTGAACACTGAAGCTTTCTTT CASSTGTVNTEAFF
TRBJ2-3 . . TRBV4-1 TGCGCCAGCAGCCAAGGAGCCACAGATACGCAGTATTTT CASSQGATDTQYF
TRBJ1-2 . . TRBV6-5 TGTGCCAGCAGTACCAGCCGGGCCGCCTATGGCTACACCTTC CASSTSRAAYGYTF
TRBJ1-2 . . TRBV13 TGTGCCAGCAGCTTGACAAGGGGATATTATGGCTACACCTTC CASSLTRGYYGYTF
TRBJ2-1 TRBD1 . TRBV5-4 TGTGCCAGCAGCCTGGCAGGGGGACAGGGGGCGAATGAGCAGTTCTTC CASSLAGGQGANEQFF
TRBJ2-3 . . TRBV18 TGTGCCAGCTCACCACCCACCACAGATACGCAGTATTTT CASSPPTTDTQYF
TRBJ2-5 . . TRBV7-6 TGTGCCAGCAGCTTAGGGGCCAACACCGGGGGAAAAGAGACCCAGTACTTC CASSLGANTGGKETQYF
TRBJ2-3 TRBD2 once TRBV9 TGTGCCAGCAGCGCAGCCAGCGGGGAGCTTGCAGATACGCAGTATTTT CASSAASGELADTQYF
TRBJ2-7 TRBD2 . TRBV7-8 TGTGCCAGCAGGGGACTAGATAATCCCTCCGAGCAGTACTTC CASRGLDNPSEQYF
TRBJ2-3 . . TRBV9 TGTGCCAGCAGCGTAGTCCCAGAGGGGAGCACAGATACGCAGTATTTT CASSVVPEGSTDTQYF
TRBJ2-7 TRBD1 . TRBV5-6 TGTGCCAGCAGCCCCGGGACAGGGGAACGAGAGCAGTACTTC CASSPGTGEREQYF
TRBJ1-5 . few TRBV13 TGTGCCAGCAGCTTCCGCCAACAGCCCCAGCATTTT CASSFRQQPQHF